These 4 T cell receptor beta chains came from one sample sequenced in a study of type 1 regulatory T cells. General observations from the study: Type 1 regulatory T cells had a more restricted TCR repertoire than non-type 1 regulatory T cells.

For these receptors, no antigen is known. TCRdb itself ran the reads through MiXCR, one entry per CDR3 protein. Of tens of thousands of distinct CDR3 sequences in the sample, under 25% were seen once. The source material was cultured type 1 regulatory T (Tr1) cells, either the whole culture or a sorted fraction (not recorded which). Receptors were obtained from a human donor in good health.

This clonotype was seen only a few times. The chain is built from TRBV5-1 and TRBJ2-5, with 7 bases fitting TRBD2. J lost 1 base, V lost 0 bases, and 6 bases had no gene match. The germline gives CDR1 SGHRS, CDR2 YFSETQ. The CDR3 extends over 16 amino acids. In DNA form, the CDR3 reads TGCGCCAGCAGCTTGGCCGGGGCTAGCGGCCAAGAGACCCAGTACTTC. This gives the protein CASSLAGASGQETQYF.

The chain carries TRBV20-1 and TRBJ2-3; 12 positions agree with TRBD2. V trimming: 5 bases; J trimming: 0 bases; junction bases outside the gene matches: 9. The CDR3 runs to 17 residues. CDR1 is DFQATT and CDR2 is SNEGSKA in the germline V gene (reference sequence). CDR3 in amino acids: CSAPPTSGRGSTDTQYF. The CDR3 nucleotides are TGCAGTGCTCCGCCGACTAGCGGGAGAGGGAGCACAGATACGCAGTATTTT.

A remark on this clonotype: A read error may account for a junction end that differs from germline. The chain employs TRBV5-6 and TRBJ2-7, with unresolved D. Germline CDR1 and CDR2: SGHDT and YYEEEE. The CDR3 is 13 residues long. In DNA form, the CDR3 reads TGCGCCAGCAGCTTGTTCCACCGCTACGAGCAGTACTTC. This translates into CASSLFHRYEQYF.

The chain carries TRBV18 and TRBJ1-1, with D unresolved. CDR1 and CDR2 from the germline V gene are KGHSH and LQKENI. The V end was cut by 3 bases, the J end by 0 bases, with 14 bases between. The CDR3 totals 16 residues. The CDR3: CASSPKETSMNTEAFF. For the CDR3, the DNA is TGTGCCAGCTCACCTAAGGAAACCTCAATGAACACTGAAGCTTTCTTT.